Below are 15 T cell receptor beta chains sequenced from a single sample in a study of Ad26.COV2.S vaccination and SARS-CoV-2 variants. Here immunoSEQ multiplex PCR was the method, and the copy in TCRdb shows in-frame clones only, minus some. Here the sample spans approximately 400,000 clones, around four fifths being singletons. Treatment here: 15 to 20 received Ad26.COV2.S at low or high dose, single or two shots; about five received placebo; per-sample allocation not given. Specimens were obtained on day 63 following the first vaccine or placebo injection. Here the sequenced sample was peripheral blood, taken in a trial of Ad26.COV2.S vaccine versus placebo. The receptors stem from a person aged 18-60 years who received the Ad26.COV2.S COVID-19 vaccine or a placebo.

This sequence joins TRBV18 and TRBJ2-1; 9 bases match TRBD1. Germline V gene lookup returns CDR1 KGHSH and CDR2 LQKENI. V dropped 6 bases and J dropped 3; count of bases not matched to a gene: 3. This CDR3 has 14 residues. CDR3 residues: CASSRTGDYNEQFF. The DNA of the CDR3 is TGTGCCAGCTCGCGGACAGGGGACTACAATGAGCAGTTCTTC.

The chain carries TRBV3-1 (or the pseudogene TRBV3-2) and TRBJ2-3; no definite D call. Looked up from germline, CDR1 is LGHDT and CDR2 is YNNKEL (reference sequence). V lost 4 bases to trimming and J lost 6 bases, with 11 bases between them. This CDR3 is built from 13 residues. The CDR3 DNA reads TGTGCCAGCAGCCCTCATCAGGAGGATACGCAGTATTTT. This encodes CASSPHQEDTQYF.

The rearrangement links TRBV4-2 to TRBJ1-6; D is perhaps TRBD1 (5 bases). The length of the CDR3 is 17 residues. Trimming cost V 3 bases and J 1 base, with 13 bases left between them. Germline CDR1 and CDR2: LGHNA and YNFKEQ. CDR3 bases: TGTGCCAGCAGCCACGGGGTGGGGGGATCCTATAATTCACCCCTCCACTTT. Translation gives CASSHGVGGSYNSPLHF.

The rearrangement links TRBV20-1 to TRBJ1-1; D is unclear. CDR1 is DFQATT and CDR2 is SNEGSKA in the germline V gene (reference sequence). This CDR3 is 13 amino acids long. V was trimmed by 3 bases and J by 1 base, leaving 9 bases between them. The CDR3 DNA is TGCAGTGCTAGTAACGGCCCGAACACTGAAGCTTTCTTT. This encodes CSASNGPNTEAFF.

This rearrangement joins TRBV12-2 to TRBJ2-1. TRBV12-2 has pseudogene status. The CDR3 is 10 amino acids. The CDR3 DNA is TGTGCAAGTCGCCCCAATGAGCAGTTCTTC. This encodes CASRPNEQFF.

The chain has TRBV29-1 and TRBJ1-2; D gene uncertain. The V and J ends lost 4 bases and 2 bases respectively, with 11 bases between them. CDR1 SQVTM and CDR2 ANQGSEA come from the germline V gene. The CDR3 covers 13 residues. The CDR3 DNA sequence: TGCAGCGTTGGTTCGGGCGTCAACTATGGCTACACCTTC. Translation: CSVGSGVNYGYTF.

This sequence joins TRBV6-5 and TRBJ1-1, with D possibly matching TRBD1 (5 bases). Germline V gene sequence: CDR1 MNHEY, CDR2 SVGAGI. V was clipped by 6 bases and J by 6 bases, with 17 bases between them. CDR3 size: 14 residues. CDR3 nucleotide sequence: TGTGCCAGCAGCTCTTACTTCAGGGAAGCTGAAGCTTTCTTT. Residues: CASSSYFREAEAFF.

The chain has TRBV5-1 and TRBJ2-7; tentative D call: TRBD1 (5 bases). Germline CDR1 and CDR2: SGHRS and YFSETQ. The V end lost 0 bases, the J end lost 3 bases, and 13 bases lay between the germline ends. The CDR3 runs to 15 residues. CDR3 coding DNA: TGCGCCAGCAGCTTGGAATCCAGGGCATTCTACGAGCAGTACTTC. Its translation: CASSLESRAFYEQYF.

V usage is TRBV28 and J usage is TRBJ1-5, with 7 positions matching TRBD1. Germline CDR1 and CDR2: MDHEN and SYDVKM. V lost 4 bases and J lost 6; bases outside the gene matches: 15. The CDR3 extends over 17 amino acids. The CDR3 region has the DNA TGTGCCAGCAGTTCACCTAGAGGCAGGGGGTGGTTTCAGCCCCAGCATTTT. Residues: CASSSPRGRGWFQPQHF.

This clone showed up just a few times. The gene calls are TRBV27 and TRBJ1-5; unclear D gene. The germline V gene encodes CDR1 MNHEY and CDR2 SMNVEV (reference sequence). Between the trimmed V and J ends, which lost 4 bases and 7 bases, there was a span of 11 bases. The CDR3 consists of 13 residues. The CDR3 DNA reads TGTGCCAGCAGTTCCTGGCCCGGGCAGCCCCAGCATTTT. Residues: CASSSWPGQPQHF.

CDR3 sequence reads: CASSSHDSNYGYTF. Here the CDR3 DNA reads TGTGCCAGCAGTTCCCACGACAGTAACTATGGCTACACCTTC. This rearrangement joins TRBV28 to TRBJ1-2, with D tentatively TRBD1 (5 bases). The germline CDR1 and CDR2 sequences are MDHEN and SYDVKM. There are 14 residues in the CDR3. Trimming took off 4 bases at V and 1 base at J, with 10 bases between the two ends.

This rearrangement joins TRBV9 to TRBJ2-3; no definite D call. In germline, CDR1 is SGDLS, CDR2 YYNGEE. CDR3 length: 15 residues. V lost 0 bases to trimming and J lost 0 bases, with 8 bases between them. CDR3 DNA sequence: TGTGCCAGCAGCGTAGGAGGAGTAAGCACAGATACGCAGTATTTT. It encodes CASSVGGVSTDTQYF.

V gene TRBV6-5 combines with J gene TRBJ2-7; 12 bases match TRBD2. The V segment lost 8 bases and the J segment 2 bases; nucleotides outside the gene matches: 7. The CDR3 spans 15 residues. The germline V gene has CDR1 MNHEY and CDR2 SVGAGI. The CDR3 region is CASSQGLAGPYEQYF. CDR3 sequence (DNA): TGTGCCAGCTCCCAAGGACTAGCGGGACCCTACGAGCAGTACTTC.

This chain uses TRBV27 with TRBJ1-1; 7 nucleotides line up with TRBD1. Losses at the gene ends were 6 bases for V and 3 bases for J; bases not matched to a gene: 7. Germline V gene data show CDR1 as MNHEY and CDR2 as SMNVEV (reference sequence). The CDR3 spans 14 residues. The CDR3 DNA reads TGTGCCAGCAGCCGACAGGGATTGTACACTGAAGCTTTCTTT. The encoded protein is CASSRQGLYTEAFF.

The chain is built from TRBV3-1 (or the pseudogene TRBV3-2) and TRBJ1-2, with D possibly being TRBD1 (6 bases). Trimming removed 6 bases from V and 3 bases from J, with 17 bases in between. This CDR3 has 15 amino acids. Germline V gives CDR1 LGHDT, CDR2 YNNKEL (reference sequence). The CDR3 coding sequence is TGTGCCAGCAGTAAGGGACCGGACAGCCACTATGGCTACACCTTC. It specifies CASSKGPDSHYGYTF.